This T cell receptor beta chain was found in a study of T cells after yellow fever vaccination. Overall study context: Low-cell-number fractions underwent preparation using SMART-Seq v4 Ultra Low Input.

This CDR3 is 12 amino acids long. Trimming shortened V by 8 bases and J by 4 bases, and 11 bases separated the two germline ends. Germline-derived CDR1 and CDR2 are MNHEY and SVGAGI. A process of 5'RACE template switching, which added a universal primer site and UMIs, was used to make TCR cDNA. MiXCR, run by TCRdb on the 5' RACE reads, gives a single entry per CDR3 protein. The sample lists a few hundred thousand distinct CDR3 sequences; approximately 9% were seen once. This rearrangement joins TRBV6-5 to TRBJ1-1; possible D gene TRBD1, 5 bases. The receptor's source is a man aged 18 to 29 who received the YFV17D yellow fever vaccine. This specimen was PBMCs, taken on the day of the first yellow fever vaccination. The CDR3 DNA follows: TGTGCCAGCGTTTCGGGGACCACTGAAGCTTTCTTT. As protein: CASVSGTTEAFF.